This T cell receptor (beta chain) was found in a study of cytomegalovirus exposure and HLA in healthy donors. Study-wide results and caveats: The records held CMV serostatus as the only immune exposure information. Later analysis identified a missense DCLRE1C variant that was linked to TCR beta V- and J-gene trimming.

The primer mix had 60 Vbeta and 13 Jbeta primers. Profiling relied on immunoSEQ multiplex PCR, and the TCRdb table lists in-frame clones only, not all of them. This sample has just over 150,000 clones, with 60% to 80% found just once. Only a few counts were recorded for this clone. Its antigen is still unknown. The sample taken for sequencing was PBMCs. The sequence was collected from a woman aged 45-59 years in good health and CMV-seropositive.

CDR3 amino acids: CASQGQGGTEAFF. The DNA for the CDR3 is TGTGCCAGCCAGGGACAGGGGGGCACTGAAGCTTTCTTT. J is TRBJ1-1 and V is TRBV25-1; TRBD1 matches 11 bases. The trim removed 8 bases at V and 4 bases at J, leaving 3 bases unmatched. The CDR3 is made up of 13 amino acids. Germline assignment: CDR1 MGHDK and CDR2 SYGVNS.